This entry lists 24 T cell receptor beta chains sequenced from one sample in a study of cytomegalovirus exposure and HLA in healthy donors. PCR was performed using 60 Vbeta and 13 Jbeta primers. The method was immunoSEQ multiplex PCR; TCRdb's version includes in-frame clones alone and lacks a portion of them. Of about 130,000 clones detected, 79% appear once; the ten largest clones hold 1.5% to 2.5%. Sequenced material: PBMCs. These receptor sequences come from a man younger than 35 in good health and CMV-seronegative.

This clone has only a few counts. The chain carries TRBV28 and TRBJ1-4; D is unclear. Germline V CDR1 and CDR2: MDHEN, SYDVKM. With 5 bases removed from V and 12 bases from J, the gap between germline ends came to 13 bases. The CDR3 extends over 12 amino acids. The CDR3 sequence: CASSLPRVELFF. In nucleotides, the CDR3 is TGTGCCAGCAGTCTCCCGAGGGTAGAACTGTTTTTT.

The CDR3 DNA follows: TGTGCCAGTAGTATCTCCGCTAGCGGGAGGGTCACCGGGGAGCTGTTTTTT. It yields the protein CASSISASGRVTGELFF. The chain combines TRBV19 with TRBJ2-2; 12 bases agree with TRBD2. There are 17 residues in the CDR3. Germline V gene sequence: CDR1 LNHDA, CDR2 SQIVND (reference sequence). With V trimmed by 3 bases and J by 4 bases, 6 bases remained unmatched.

The CDR3 here is CASSQRRGTASYNEQFF. DNA of the CDR3: TGTGCCAGCTCACAGCGACGGGGGACGGCCTCCTACAATGAGCAGTTCTTC. J is TRBJ2-1 and V is TRBV18, with a tentative D call TRBD2 (6 bases). Between the trimmed V and J ends, which lost 4 bases and 0 bases, there was a span of 16 bases. CDR3 size: 17 residues. The germline gives CDR1 KGHSH, CDR2 LQKENI.

The gene calls are TRBV5-1 and TRBJ2-3; the D gene is possibly TRBD2 (5 bases). CDR3 size: 15 residues. V was cut by 0 bases and J by 0 bases, with 8 bases left in between. CDR1 and CDR2 from the germline V gene are SGHRS and YFSETQ. CDR3 in amino acids: CASSLGDYSTDTQYF. As DNA, the CDR3 is TGCGCCAGCAGCTTGGGTGACTATAGCACAGATACGCAGTATTTT.

The genes are TRBV28 and TRBJ1-5; 8 bases match TRBD1. Germline loops: CDR1 MDHEN, CDR2 SYDVKM. CDR3 length: 17 residues. With 6 bases clipped from V and 1 base from J, the junction kept 11 bases outside the gene matches. CDR3 coding DNA: TGTGCCAGCAGCTCACCAGCCCGACAGGGGAGCAATCAGCCCCAGCATTTT. Amino acids: CASSSPARQGSNQPQHF.

The CDR3 DNA reads TGCGCCAGCAGTTCCGGGACAAAAGCTTTCTTT. Amino acids: CASSSGTKAFF. The J gene is TRBJ1-1, the V gene TRBV5-1; tentative D call: TRBD1 (6 bases). This CDR3 region has 11 residues. The V end lost 5 bases, the J end lost 9 bases, and 11 bases lay between the germline ends. Germline-derived CDR1 and CDR2 are SGHRS and YFSETQ.

This clone was seen more than once but under ten times. The J gene is TRBJ1-5, the V gene TRBV28; D gene unclear. Trimming removed 6 bases from V and 3 bases from J, with 18 bases in between. CDR1 is MDHEN, CDR2 SYDVKM, per germline. The CDR3 is 16 amino acids. The CDR3 DNA reads TGTGCCAGCAGCTCTGCCACGGGCGGGATCAATCAGCCCCAGCATTTT. This sequence encodes CASSSATGGINQPQHF.

The chain links TRBV7-3 to TRBJ1-1; D unclear. CDR3 size: 15 residues. V gave up 0 bases and J gave up 1 base, with 9 bases separating them. Germline assignment: CDR1 SGHTA and CDR2 FQGTGA. The DNA for the CDR3 is TGTGCCAGCAGCTTAACGGCAAACCGGAACACTGAAGCTTTCTTT. Its protein product is CASSLTANRNTEAFF.

The chain employs TRBV7-3 and TRBJ2-2; unclear D gene. Trimming cost V 4 bases and J 0 bases, with 9 bases left between them. The CDR3 is made up of 15 amino acids. The V gene's germline CDR1 is SGHTA and CDR2 FQGTGA. The CDR3 DNA is TGTGCCAGCAGCTCAGGTGTAACGAACACCGGGGAGCTGTTTTTT. It yields the protein CASSSGVTNTGELFF.

The chain is built from TRBV27 and TRBJ2-3, with 10 bases fitting TRBD2. J lost 3 bases, V lost 5 bases, and 11 bases had no gene match. The CDR3 runs 17 residues. The germline CDR1 and CDR2 sequences are MNHEY and SMNVEV (reference sequence). CDR3 amino acids: CASSLMGLARGTDTQYF. DNA for the CDR3: TGTGCCAGCAGTCTCATGGGACTAGCGCGGGGAACAGATACGCAGTATTTT.

The chain is built from TRBV27 and TRBJ1-4, with D perhaps matching TRBD1 (5 bases). The CDR3 sequence is 14 residues long. CDR1 is MNHEY, CDR2 SMNVEV, per germline (reference sequence). Trimming took 4 bases from V and 5 from J, leaving 11 bases between them. The CDR3 is CASSWAGPNEKLFF. The CDR3 region has the DNA TGTGCCAGCAGTTGGGCAGGGCCAAATGAAAAACTGTTTTTT.

The gene calls are TRBV6-5 and TRBJ2-3; 7 bases are shared with TRBD2. Per germline, CDR1 MNHEY and CDR2 SVGAGI. Trimming at V came to 0 bases and at J to 3 bases, leaving 6 bases not matched to a gene. The CDR3 has 16 amino acids. The CDR3 bases are TGTGCCAGCAGTTACTCGTTGTTCGGGGGGACAGATACGCAGTATTTT. The encoded protein is CASSYSLFGGTDTQYF.

The J gene is TRBJ2-1, the V gene TRBV29-1; no clear D gene. The V and J ends lost 8 bases and 10 bases respectively, with 12 bases between them. The CDR3 consists of 10 residues. The germline V gene has CDR1 SQVTM and CDR2 ANQGSEA. The CDR3 DNA sequence: TGCAGCTTTGGAAGCCTGGAGCAGTTCTTC. Translating gives CSFGSLEQFF.

The rearrangement joins TRBV19 to TRBJ1-1, with 8 bases that match TRBD1. V was pared by 5 bases and J by 4 bases, with 3 bases of the junction left unmatched. The germline CDR1 and CDR2 sequences are LNHDA and SQIVND (reference sequence). The CDR3 covers 13 residues. The CDR3 reads CASSPDRGTEAFF. Here the CDR3 DNA reads TGTGCCAGTAGTCCCGACAGGGGCACTGAAGCTTTCTTT.

Written as DNA, the CDR3 is TGTGCCAGCAGCACCGGGACTAGCGGGAGCTCCTACAATGAGCAGTTCTTC. It encodes CASSTGTSGSSYNEQFF. The chain has TRBV11-2 and TRBJ2-1, with 14 bases aligning to TRBD2. Germline V gene lookup returns CDR1 SGHAT and CDR2 FQNNGV. The CDR3 sequence is 17 residues long. V shed 5 bases, J shed 0 bases, and the junction held 3 bases outside the gene matches.

V is TRBV5-4 and J is TRBJ2-5; 11 nucleotides line up with TRBD2. V shed 2 bases, J shed 5 bases, and the junction held 2 bases outside the gene matches. CDR1 SGHNT and CDR2 YYREEE come from the germline V gene (reference sequence). The CDR3 sequence is 14 residues long. The CDR3 region has the DNA TGTGCCAGCAGCTTTCTAGCGGGAGGTGAGACCCAGTACTTC. Translated, it gives CASSFLAGGETQYF.

This sequence joins TRBV7-2 and TRBJ2-1; 10 bases are shared with TRBD2. The CDR3 has 16 amino acids. Germline V gene lookup returns CDR1 SGHTA and CDR2 FQGNSA. Trimming took 2 bases from V and 3 from J; bases not matched to a gene: 4. The CDR3 bases are TGTGCCAGCAGCTTAAGGACTAGCGGACTCTACAATGAGCAGTTCTTC. Protein sequence: CASSLRTSGLYNEQFF.

This chain joins TRBV7-9 and TRBJ1-4; D uncertain. This CDR3 is built from 15 residues. Germline V gene lookup returns CDR1 SEHNR and CDR2 FQNEAQ (reference sequence). Trimming shortened V by 1 base and J by 0 bases, and 6 bases separated the two germline ends. CDR3 bases: TGTGCCAGCAGCTTAGGGCAGGCAACTAATGAAAAACTGTTTTTT. Translated, it gives CASSLGQATNEKLFF. The variable domain in full, completed from reference TRBV7-9 and TRBJ1-4, reads DTGVSQNPRHKITKRGQNVTFRCDPISEHNRLYWYRQTLGQGPEFLTYFQNEAQLEKSRLLSDRFSAERPKGSFSTLEIQRTEQGDSAMYLCASSLGQATNEKLFFGSGTQLSVL.

This chain joins TRBV5-1 and TRBJ2-1; D remains unclear. The germline V gene encodes CDR1 SGHRS and CDR2 YFSETQ. The CDR3 spans 14 residues. V shed 0 bases and J shed 2 bases, with 6 bases lying between them. The CDR3 loop reads CASSLELTYNEQFF. CDR3 coding DNA: TGCGCCAGCAGCTTGGAGCTGACCTACAATGAGCAGTTCTTC.

The V gene is TRBV11-3, the J gene TRBJ2-7, with TRBD1 matching 7 bases. The CDR3 is made up of 18 amino acids. Trimming took 1 base from V and 0 from J; bases not matched to a gene: 12. Germline assignment: CDR1 SGHNT and CDR2 YENEEA. CDR3 region: CASSLGPQGPHLSYEQYV. CDR3 sequence (DNA): TGTGCCAGCAGCTTAGGCCCACAGGGGCCCCATCTCTCCTACGAGCAGTACGTC.

In this sample, this clone turned up a few times. The chain couples TRBV5-8 to TRBJ2-1; 7 nucleotides agree with TRBD1. V shed 4 bases and J 12 bases; nucleotides not matched to a gene: 7. In germline, CDR1 is SGHTS, CDR2 YDEGEE. The CDR3 loop spans 12 amino acids. This CDR3 is CASSHTGERQFF. CDR3 sequence (DNA): TGTGCCAGCAGCCATACAGGGGAGAGGCAGTTCTTC.

This clone has at least ten counts. V gene TRBV6-1 combines with J gene TRBJ1-1; D ambiguous. From germline, CDR1 is MNHNS and CDR2 SASEGT. CDR3 length: 13 amino acids. V gave up 11 bases and J gave up 2 bases, with 15 bases separating them. In nucleotides, the CDR3 is TGTGCCGAGGGAGGTCGTGGCAACACTGAAGCTTTCTTT. This codes for CAEGGRGNTEAFF.

The V gene is TRBV6-4, the J gene TRBJ1-1; possible D gene TRBD1, 5 bases. CDR3 length: 15 residues. Trimming removed 5 bases at V and 1 base at J, with 14 bases between. Germline loops: CDR1 MRHNA, CDR2 SNTAGT. CDR3 protein: CASSTGEGKNTEAFF. The CDR3 DNA follows: TGTGCCAGCAGTACGGGGGAGGGCAAGAACACTGAAGCTTTCTTT.

V usage is TRBV18 and J usage is TRBJ1-2; D is ambiguous. V was cut by 6 bases and J by 1 base, with 12 bases left in between. CDR1 and CDR2 from the germline V gene are KGHSH and LQKENI. The CDR3 is 14 amino acids. This CDR3 reads CASSPFTVNYGYTF. CDR3 DNA sequence: TGTGCCAGCTCCCCGTTCACAGTTAACTATGGCTACACCTTC.